This TCR beta chain was captured in a study of T cell repertoires in cytomegalovirus infection. Findings of the study overall: HLA-C-restricted CMV clonotypes gave the most frequent clonotype in two of eight donors.

TCRdb analysed the reads with MiXCR anew, one entry per CDR3 protein. This table has 450,000 to 600,000 distinct CDR3 sequences, about 11% appearing once. In this sample, this clonotype turned up a few times. Its specificity is not known. The source is a human donor in good health (CMV status not recorded). Some clones in this sample may be carry-over from other donors' samples. The sample taken for sequencing was PBMCs.

As DNA, the CDR3 is TGTGCCAGCAGCCAAGTGCTACAGGGCCCGAACACTGAAGCTTTCTTT. Its translation is CASSQVLQGPNTEAFF. The V gene is TRBV14, the J gene TRBJ1-1; weak D call: TRBD1 (6 bases). V was trimmed by 1 base and J by 1 base, leaving 13 bases between them. This CDR3 contains 16 residues. Germline CDR1 is SGHDN and CDR2 is FVKESK.